The present T cell receptor beta chain was sequenced within a study of cytomegalovirus exposure and HLA in healthy donors. Broader study findings: The number of N-insertions in an Asian-associated ancestry cluster was reportedly below the roughly 620-donor mean in a later analysis. Information on immune exposure was restricted to one variable (CMV serostatus).

Germline CDR1 is SGHTS and CDR2 is YDEGEE. The CDR3 length is 14 residues. J gave up 1 base and V 5 bases, and 0 bases lay outside the gene matches. About this clone itself: Its specificity is not known.

The PCR contained 60 Vbeta and 13 Jbeta primers. Produced via immunoSEQ multiplex PCR; TCRdb's table is partial and in-frame only. The table records about 61,000 clones, around 90% of them present only once. This chain joins TRBV5-8 and TRBJ2-1; 10 positions agree with TRBD2. Sequencing was done on a sample of PBMCs. The clonotype was recovered from a man aged 30 to 39 in good health and CMV-seropositive. Written as DNA, the CDR3 is TGTGCCAGCAGTAGCGGGAGGTCCTACAATGAGCAGTTCTTC. Amino acid sequence: CASSSGRSYNEQFF.